Each of the 5 T cell receptor beta chains below was sequenced from the same sample in a study of T-cell memory formation after mild COVID-19. TCRdb independently ran MiXCR on the 5' RACE reads; one entry per CDR3 protein. Of about 100,000 distinct CDR3 sequences in the sample, roughly a sixth are singletons; the top ten hold 5% to 7%. The sample taken for sequencing was PBMCs or a T cell subset sorted from them (not recorded which). The origin of the receptors is a man between 18 and 29 years old who had mild COVID-19 (a few samples of this study predate the infection). Cell type and time point are not known.

This clonotype appeared a few times. V usage is TRBV3-1 and J usage is TRBJ2-3; D is undetermined. CDR1 is LGHDT, CDR2 YNNKEL, per germline (reference sequence). The CDR3 sequence is 13 residues long. The V end lost 5 bases, the J end lost 0 bases, and 6 bases lay between the germline ends. The CDR3 coding sequence is TGTGCCAGCAGCTCGACTAGCACAGATACGCAGTATTTT. Translated: CASSSTSTDTQYF.

This clonotype turned up a few times. The gene calls are TRBV20-1 and TRBJ1-5, with a tentative D call TRBD1 (6 bases). Germline CDR1 DFQATT, CDR2 SNEGSKA (reference sequence). The CDR3 contains 13 residues. V lost 4 bases, J lost 4 bases, and 11 bases lay in between. The CDR3 spells CSAIRQVNQPQHF. For the CDR3, the DNA is TGCAGTGCTATTCGACAGGTTAATCAGCCCCAGCATTTT.

This clonotype was picked up a small number of times. This chain connects TRBV20-1 to TRBJ2-1; D may be TRBD2 (5 bases). Germline V gene sequence: CDR1 DFQATT, CDR2 SNEGSKA (reference sequence). The CDR3 loop spans 16 amino acids. Trimming removed 6 bases at V and 5 bases at J, with 23 bases between. CDR3 sequence reads: CSADPMDSLDNNEQFF. As DNA, the CDR3 is TGCAGTGCCGATCCGATGGACTCGTTAGATAACAATGAGCAGTTCTTC.

This clonotype was seen only a few times. J is TRBJ2-3 and V is TRBV4-2; possibly TRBD2 for D (6 bases). CDR1 is LGHNA, CDR2 YNFKEQ, per germline. The germline V and J ends were trimmed by 3 bases and 9 bases, with 16 bases remaining between them. The CDR3 is made up of 14 amino acids. The CDR3 DNA follows: TGTGCCAGCAGCCAGCAACGGGCCGCGGGGACGCAGTATTTT. This codes for CASSQQRAAGTQYF.

The chain links TRBV5-1 to TRBJ2-3; TRBD1 might be the D (5 bases). CDR1 is SGHRS, CDR2 YFSETQ, per germline. There are 12 residues in the CDR3. Trimming took 4 bases from V and 9 from J, leaving 12 bases between them. The CDR3 reads CASSLGQDTQYF. The CDR3 bases are TGCGCCAGCAGCCTGGGGCAGGACACGCAGTATTTT.